Detailed here is one T cell receptor (beta chain). The record originates from a study of regulatory T cells in long-lasting Graves disease. To make TCR beta libraries, researchers used iRepertoire HTBI primers and Arm-PCR of CDR3 regions. TCRdb re-derived calls from the multiplex PCR reads in MiXCR, one entry per CDR3 protein. The sample records roughly 500,000 distinct CDR3 sequences, approximately 12% being singletons. Regarding time point: newly diagnosed GD, antithyroid drugs for less than 3 months. PBMCs were the source of the RNA used for TCR sequencing. V lost 3 bases and J lost 5, with 11 bases in between. Germline CDR1 and CDR2: MNHEY and SMNVEV (reference sequence). CDR3 size: 13 residues. The sample was also reused in another study, on T cells in Graves' hyperthyroidism and ophthalmopathy.

The V call is TRBV27, the J call TRBJ2-7; D perhaps matches TRBD1 (5 bases). The TCR comes from a man in his thirties or forties with Graves disease. This sample comprised peripheral blood mononuclear cells (PBMCs), obtained at new diagnosis, from a patient treated with antithyroid drugs. Written as DNA, the CDR3 is TGTGCCAGCAGTTTCGGCAGGGCCCACGAGCAGTACTTC. Translation gives CASSFGRAHEQYF.